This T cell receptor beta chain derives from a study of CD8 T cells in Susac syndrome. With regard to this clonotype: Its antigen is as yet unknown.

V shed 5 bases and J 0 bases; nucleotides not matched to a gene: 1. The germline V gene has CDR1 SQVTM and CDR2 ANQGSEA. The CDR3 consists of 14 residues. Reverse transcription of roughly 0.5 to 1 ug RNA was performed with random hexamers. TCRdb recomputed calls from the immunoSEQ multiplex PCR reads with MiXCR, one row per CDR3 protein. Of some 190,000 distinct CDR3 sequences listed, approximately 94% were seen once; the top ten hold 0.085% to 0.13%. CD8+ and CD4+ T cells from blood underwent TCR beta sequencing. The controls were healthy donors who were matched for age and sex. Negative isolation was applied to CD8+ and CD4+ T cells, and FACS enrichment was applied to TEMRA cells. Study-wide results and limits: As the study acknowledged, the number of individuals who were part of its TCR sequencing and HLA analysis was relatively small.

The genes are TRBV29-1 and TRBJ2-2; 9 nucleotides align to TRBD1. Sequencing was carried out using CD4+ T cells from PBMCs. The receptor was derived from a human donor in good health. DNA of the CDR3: TGCAGCGTTAGGACAGGGGCGAACACCGGGGAGCTGTTTTTT. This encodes CSVRTGANTGELFF.